This is a list of T cell receptor beta chains from one sample in a study of blood T cell repertoires in COVID-19. Sequencing was performed with immunoSEQ multiplex PCR; in TCRdb, only in-frame clones are kept and a portion is missing. Of about 260,000 clones in the sample, over 80% were seen once. The specimen sequenced was peripheral blood. These receptors all come from a middle-aged woman who had recovered from COVID-19. Both conserved end residues are part of each CDR3. The order of the fields is V gene, clone size, D gene, J gene, CDR3 DNA, CDR3 protein. D genes are given only for firm matches. A clone size is listed for some rows: how often the clone was seen (once, few, many), or a class if it is expanded.

>TRBV7-2|once|-|TRBJ1-2
TGTGCCAGCAGCTTAACAGGGACAAACTATGGCTACACCTTC
CASSLTGTNYGYTF
>TRBV11-3|once|-|TRBJ1-2
TGTGCCAGCAGCCCCCGCTCCGGGACATCTAACTATGGCTACACCTTC
CASSPRSGTSNYGYTF
>TRBV5-1|few|-|TRBJ2-5
TGCGCCAGCAGCTTGGCCAGGACACAAGGGGAGACCCAGTACTTC
CASSLARTQGETQYF
>TRBV10-3|-|-|TRBJ2-1
TGTGCCATCAGTGAGGGGCAGTACAATGAGCAGTTCTTC
CAISEGQYNEQFF
>TRBV29-1|-|-|TRBJ1-1
TGCAGCGTTTCTGGGGGGTGGGGTATGAACACTGAAGCTTTCTTT
CSVSGGWGMNTEAFF
>TRBV27|-|-|TRBJ2-7
TGTGCCAGCAGTTTTTTACAGGGTTCGATCTTGGACTTC
CASSFLQGSILDF
>TRBV9|-|-|TRBJ2-1
TGTGCCAGCACGCGGGACAGTGGCACCTACAATGAGCAGTTCTTC
CASTRDSGTYNEQFF
>TRBV3-1/TRBV3-2|-|TRBD1|TRBJ2-2
TGTGCCAGCAGCCAGGGGGACAGGGACACCGGGGAGCTGTTTTTT
CASSQGDRDTGELFF
>TRBV2|-|-|TRBJ2-2
TGTGCCAGCAACAACGGGATGGACACCGGGGAGCTGTTTTTT
CASNNGMDTGELFF
>TRBV5-4|-|-|TRBJ2-5
TGTGCCAGCAGCTCTTTTAAGGGGTCGGAGACCCAGTACTTC
CASSSFKGSETQYF
>TRBV4-3|-|-|TRBJ1-1
TGCGCCAGCAGCCAAGATCTCCCACGGGTAACTGAAGCTTTCTTT
CASSQDLPRVTEAFF
>TRBV18|-|TRBD2|TRBJ2-1
TGTGCCAGCTCACCAGGGTTAGCGGGGGATAATGAGCAGTTCTTC
CASSPGLAGDNEQFF
>TRBV3-1/TRBV3-2|-|TRBD1|TRBJ1-2
TGTGCCAGCAGCGGCCGGGACAGGGGGCGCTGGAGGTTGGGCTACACCTTC
CASSGRDRGRWRLGYTF
>TRBV7-2|-|TRBD2|TRBJ2-2
TGTGCCAGCGCCACGTGGGGGGGCACCGGGGAGCTGTTTTTT
CASATWGGTGELFF
>TRBV2|-|-|TRBJ1-2
TGTGCCAGCAGTCTCTATGGCTACACCTTC
CASSLYGYTF
>TRBV30|-|-|TRBJ1-3
TGTGCCTGGAGTGTAGGAGAGAGAAACACCATATATTTT
CAWSVGERNTIYF
>TRBV11-2|-|TRBD2|TRBJ2-7
TGTGCCAGCAGCTTAGTTCTAGCGGGGGGGACCCACGAGCAGTACTTC
CASSLVLAGGTHEQYF
>TRBV7-3|-|TRBD2|TRBJ2-2
TGTGCCAGCAGCCCCCCTGCGGGGGGGAACACCGGGGAGCTGTTTTTT
CASSPPAGGNTGELFF
>TRBV10-2|-|TRBD2|TRBJ2-1
TGCGCCAGCAGTTCTAGCGGGGGGCCTTACAATGAGCAGTTCTTC
CASSSSGGPYNEQFF
>TRBV2|-|TRBD1|TRBJ1-5
TGTGCCAGCAGTAGGGACAGGGGGGGCAATCAGCCCCAGCATTTT
CASSRDRGGNQPQHF
>TRBV28|-|TRBD1|TRBJ1-5
TGTGCCAGCAGCCCGGGACAGGGCAATCAGCCCCAGCATTTT
CASSPGQGNQPQHF